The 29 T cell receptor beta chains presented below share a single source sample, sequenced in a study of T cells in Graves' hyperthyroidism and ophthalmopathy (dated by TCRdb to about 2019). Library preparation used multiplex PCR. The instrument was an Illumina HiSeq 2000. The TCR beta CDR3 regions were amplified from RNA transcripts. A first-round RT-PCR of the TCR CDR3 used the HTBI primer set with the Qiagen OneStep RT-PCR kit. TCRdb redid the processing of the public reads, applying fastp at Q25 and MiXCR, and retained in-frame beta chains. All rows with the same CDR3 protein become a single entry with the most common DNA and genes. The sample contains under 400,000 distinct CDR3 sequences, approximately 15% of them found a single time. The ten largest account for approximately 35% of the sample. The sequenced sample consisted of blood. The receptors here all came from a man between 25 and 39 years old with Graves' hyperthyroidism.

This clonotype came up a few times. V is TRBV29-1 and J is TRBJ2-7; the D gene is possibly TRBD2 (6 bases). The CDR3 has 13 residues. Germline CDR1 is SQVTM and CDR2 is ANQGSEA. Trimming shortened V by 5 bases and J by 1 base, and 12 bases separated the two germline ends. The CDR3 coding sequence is TGCAGCGTTTCCAGGGAGGCGTCCTACGAGCAGTACTTC. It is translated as CSVSREASYEQYF.

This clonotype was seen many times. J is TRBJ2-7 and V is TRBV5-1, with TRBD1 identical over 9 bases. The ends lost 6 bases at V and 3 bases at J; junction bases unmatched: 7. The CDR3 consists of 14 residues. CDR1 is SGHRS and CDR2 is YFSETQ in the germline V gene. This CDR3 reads CASTLWGQGYEQYF. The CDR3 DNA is TGCGCCAGCACCCTGTGGGGACAGGGCTACGAGCAGTACTTC.

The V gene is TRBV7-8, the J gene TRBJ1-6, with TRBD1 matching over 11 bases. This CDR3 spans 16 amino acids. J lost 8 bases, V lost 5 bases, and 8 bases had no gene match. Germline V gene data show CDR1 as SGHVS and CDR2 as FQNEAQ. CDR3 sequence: CASSHTGQGAYSPLHF. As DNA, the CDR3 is TGTGCCAGCAGCCATACCGGACAGGGGGCTTATTCACCCCTCCACTTT.

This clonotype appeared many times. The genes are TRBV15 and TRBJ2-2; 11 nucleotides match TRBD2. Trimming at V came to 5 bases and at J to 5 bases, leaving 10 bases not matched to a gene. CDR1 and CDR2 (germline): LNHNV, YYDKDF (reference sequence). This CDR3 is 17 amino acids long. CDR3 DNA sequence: TGTGCCACCAGCGTCGACAAAGTAGCGGGAGGGACCGGGGAGCTGTTTTTT. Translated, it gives CATSVDKVAGGTGELFF.

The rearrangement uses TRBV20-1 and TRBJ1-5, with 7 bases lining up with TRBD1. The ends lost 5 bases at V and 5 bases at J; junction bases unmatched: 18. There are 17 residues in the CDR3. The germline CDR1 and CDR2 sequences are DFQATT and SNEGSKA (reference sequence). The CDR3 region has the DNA TGCAGTGCTGGGGGATTGACAGGGATGGCCCTAGATCAGCCCCAGCATTTT. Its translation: CSAGGLTGMALDQPQHF.

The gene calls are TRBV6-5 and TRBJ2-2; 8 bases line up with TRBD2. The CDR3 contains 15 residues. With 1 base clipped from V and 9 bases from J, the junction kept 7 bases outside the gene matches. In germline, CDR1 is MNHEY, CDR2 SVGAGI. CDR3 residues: CASSYWEGTRRELFF. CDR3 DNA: TGTGCCAGCAGTTACTGGGAGGGGACTAGGCGGGAGCTGTTTTTT.

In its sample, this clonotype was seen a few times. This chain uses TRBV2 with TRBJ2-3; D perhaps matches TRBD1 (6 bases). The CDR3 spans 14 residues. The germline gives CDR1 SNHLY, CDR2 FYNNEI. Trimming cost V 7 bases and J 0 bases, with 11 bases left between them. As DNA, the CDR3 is TGTGCCAGCACGAGGACAGACAGCACAGATACGCAGTATTTT. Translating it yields CASTRTDSTDTQYF.

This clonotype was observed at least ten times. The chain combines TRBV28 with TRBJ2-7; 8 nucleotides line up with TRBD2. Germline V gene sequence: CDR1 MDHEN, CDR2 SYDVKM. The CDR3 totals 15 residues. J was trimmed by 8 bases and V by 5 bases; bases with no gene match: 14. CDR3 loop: CASSPPSSGSSQQYF. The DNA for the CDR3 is TGTGCCAGCAGTCCTCCCTCCAGCGGGAGTTCACAGCAGTACTTC.

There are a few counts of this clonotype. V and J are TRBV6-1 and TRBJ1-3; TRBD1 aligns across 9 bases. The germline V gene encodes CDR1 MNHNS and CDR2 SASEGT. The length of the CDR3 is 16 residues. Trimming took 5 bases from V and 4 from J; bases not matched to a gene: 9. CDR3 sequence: CASSRRDRALGNTIYF. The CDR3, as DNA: TGTGCCAGCAGTCGTCGGGACAGGGCTCTCGGAAACACCATATATTTT.

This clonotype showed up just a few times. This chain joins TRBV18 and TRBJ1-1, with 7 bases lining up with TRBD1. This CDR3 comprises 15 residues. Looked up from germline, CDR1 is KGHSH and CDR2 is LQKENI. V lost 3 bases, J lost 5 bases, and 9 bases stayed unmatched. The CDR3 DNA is TGTGCCAGCTCACCCCAGGCAGGGGGTGATACTGAAGCTTTCTTT. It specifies CASSPQAGGDTEAFF.

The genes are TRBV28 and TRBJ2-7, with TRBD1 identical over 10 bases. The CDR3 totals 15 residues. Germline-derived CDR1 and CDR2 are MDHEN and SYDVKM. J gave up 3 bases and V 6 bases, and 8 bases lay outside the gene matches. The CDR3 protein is CASSRWTGGIYEQYF. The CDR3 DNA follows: TGTGCCAGCAGCCGCTGGACAGGGGGTATCTACGAGCAGTACTTC.

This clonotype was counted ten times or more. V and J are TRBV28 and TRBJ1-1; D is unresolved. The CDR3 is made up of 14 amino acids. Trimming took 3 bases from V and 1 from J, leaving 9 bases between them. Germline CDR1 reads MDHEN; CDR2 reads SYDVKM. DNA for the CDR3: TGTGCCAGCAGTTTGGCGGCAGAGAACACTGAAGCTTTCTTT. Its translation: CASSLAAENTEAFF.

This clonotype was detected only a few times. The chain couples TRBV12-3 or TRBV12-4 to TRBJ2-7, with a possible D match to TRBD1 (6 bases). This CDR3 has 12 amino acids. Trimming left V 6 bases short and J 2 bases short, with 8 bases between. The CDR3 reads CASSKGAYEQYF. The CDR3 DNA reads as TGTGCCAGCAGCAAGGGGGCCTACGAGCAGTACTTC.

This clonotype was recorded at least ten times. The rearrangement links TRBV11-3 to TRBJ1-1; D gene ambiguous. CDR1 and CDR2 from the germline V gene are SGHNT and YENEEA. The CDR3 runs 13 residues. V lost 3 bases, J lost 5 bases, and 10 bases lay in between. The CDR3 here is CASSFGLGTEAFF. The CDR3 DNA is TGTGCCAGCAGCTTCGGTCTAGGAACTGAAGCTTTCTTT.

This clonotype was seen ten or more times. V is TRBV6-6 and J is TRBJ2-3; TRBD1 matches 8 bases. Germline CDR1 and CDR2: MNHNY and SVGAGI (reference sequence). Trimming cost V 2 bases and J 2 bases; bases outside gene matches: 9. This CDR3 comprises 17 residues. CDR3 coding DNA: TGTGCCAGCAGTTACAGAGCCGGGACAGGCAACACAGATACGCAGTATTTT. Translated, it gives CASSYRAGTGNTDTQYF.

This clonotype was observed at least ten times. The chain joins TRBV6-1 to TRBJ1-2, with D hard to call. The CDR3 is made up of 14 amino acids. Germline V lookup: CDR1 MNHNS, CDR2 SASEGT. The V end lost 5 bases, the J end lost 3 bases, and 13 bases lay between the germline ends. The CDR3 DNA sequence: TGTGCCAGCAGTCTGGCTGGGCGGGACTATGGCTACACCTTC. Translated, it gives CASSLAGRDYGYTF.

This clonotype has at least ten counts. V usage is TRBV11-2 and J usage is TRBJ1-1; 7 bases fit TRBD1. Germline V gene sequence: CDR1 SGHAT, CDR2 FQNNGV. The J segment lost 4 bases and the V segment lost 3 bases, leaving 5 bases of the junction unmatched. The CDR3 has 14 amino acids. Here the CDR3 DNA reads TGTGCCAGCAGCTTCGGACAGGTGGGCACTGAAGCTTTCTTT. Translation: CASSFGQVGTEAFF.

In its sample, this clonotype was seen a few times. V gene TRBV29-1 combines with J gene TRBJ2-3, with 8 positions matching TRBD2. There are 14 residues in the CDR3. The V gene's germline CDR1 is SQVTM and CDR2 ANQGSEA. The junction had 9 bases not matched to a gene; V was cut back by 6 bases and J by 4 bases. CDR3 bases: TGCAGCGTCCACGGGACTAGGTCTTCAGATACGCAGTATTTT. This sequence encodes CSVHGTRSSDTQYF.

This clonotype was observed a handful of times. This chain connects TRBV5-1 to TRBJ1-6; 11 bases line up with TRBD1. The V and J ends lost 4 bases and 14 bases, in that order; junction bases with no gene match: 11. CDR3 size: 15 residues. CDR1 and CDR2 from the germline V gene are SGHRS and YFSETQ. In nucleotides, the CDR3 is TGCGCCAGCAGCCTGGACAGGGGGCCCATACAGTCCCTCCACTTT. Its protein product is CASSLDRGPIQSLHF.

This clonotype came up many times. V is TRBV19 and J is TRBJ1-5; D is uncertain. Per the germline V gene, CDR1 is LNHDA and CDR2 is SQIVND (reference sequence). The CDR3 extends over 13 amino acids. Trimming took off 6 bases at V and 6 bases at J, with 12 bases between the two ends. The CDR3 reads CASSAGGGQPQHF. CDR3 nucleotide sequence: TGTGCCAGTAGCGCGGGTGGAGGTCAGCCCCAGCATTTT.

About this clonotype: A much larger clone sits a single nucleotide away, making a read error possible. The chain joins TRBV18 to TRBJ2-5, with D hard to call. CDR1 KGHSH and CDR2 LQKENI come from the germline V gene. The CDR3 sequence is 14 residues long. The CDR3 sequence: CVSSPPDLRETQYF. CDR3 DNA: TGTGTCAGCTCACCACCCGACTTAAGAGAGACCCAGTACTTC.

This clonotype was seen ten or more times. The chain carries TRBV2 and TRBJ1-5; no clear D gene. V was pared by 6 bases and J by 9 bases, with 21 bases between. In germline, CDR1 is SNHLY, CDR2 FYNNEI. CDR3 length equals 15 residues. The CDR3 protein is CASSDSSSGAGPQHF. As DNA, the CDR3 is TGTGCCAGCAGCGACTCGAGCTCCGGAGCCGGGCCCCAGCATTTT.

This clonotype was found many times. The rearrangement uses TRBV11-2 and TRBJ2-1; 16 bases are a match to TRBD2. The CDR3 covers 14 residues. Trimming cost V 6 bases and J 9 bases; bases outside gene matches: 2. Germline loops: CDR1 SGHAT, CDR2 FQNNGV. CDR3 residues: CASRGLAGGTEQFF. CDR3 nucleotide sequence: TGTGCCAGCAGGGGACTAGCGGGAGGGACTGAGCAGTTCTTC.

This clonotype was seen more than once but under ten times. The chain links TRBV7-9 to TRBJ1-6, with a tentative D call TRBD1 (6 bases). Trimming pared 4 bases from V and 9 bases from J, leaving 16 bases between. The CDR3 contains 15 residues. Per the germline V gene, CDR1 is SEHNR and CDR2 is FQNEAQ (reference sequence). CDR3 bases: TGTGCCAGCAGCTCGACAGGCCCTGGAGGTTCACCCCTCCACTTT. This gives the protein CASSSTGPGGSPLHF.

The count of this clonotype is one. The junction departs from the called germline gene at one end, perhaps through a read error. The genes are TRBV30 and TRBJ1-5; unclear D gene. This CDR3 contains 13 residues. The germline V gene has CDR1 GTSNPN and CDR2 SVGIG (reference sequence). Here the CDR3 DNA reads TGTGCCTGGAATTCCCAAGGCAATCAGCCCCGGCATTTT. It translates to CAWNSQGNQPRHF. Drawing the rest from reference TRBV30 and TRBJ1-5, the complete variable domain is SQTIHQWPATLVQPVGSPLSLECTVEGTSNPNLYWYRQAAGRGLQLLFYSVGIGQISSEVPQNLSASRPQDRQFILSSKKLLLSDSGFYLCAWNSQGNQPRHFGDGTRLSIL.

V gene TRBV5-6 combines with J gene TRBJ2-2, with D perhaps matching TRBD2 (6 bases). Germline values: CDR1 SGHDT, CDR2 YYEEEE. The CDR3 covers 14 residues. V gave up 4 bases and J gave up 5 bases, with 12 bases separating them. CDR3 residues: CASSPGLSTGELFF. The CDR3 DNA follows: TGTGCCAGCAGCCCAGGACTATCTACCGGGGAGCTGTTTTTT.

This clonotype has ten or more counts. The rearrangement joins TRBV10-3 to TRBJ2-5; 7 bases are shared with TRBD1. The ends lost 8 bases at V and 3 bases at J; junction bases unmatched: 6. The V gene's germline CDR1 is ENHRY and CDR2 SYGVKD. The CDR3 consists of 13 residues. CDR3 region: CAISGQEEETQYF. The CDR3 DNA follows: TGTGCCATCTCTGGACAGGAGGAAGAGACCCAGTACTTC.

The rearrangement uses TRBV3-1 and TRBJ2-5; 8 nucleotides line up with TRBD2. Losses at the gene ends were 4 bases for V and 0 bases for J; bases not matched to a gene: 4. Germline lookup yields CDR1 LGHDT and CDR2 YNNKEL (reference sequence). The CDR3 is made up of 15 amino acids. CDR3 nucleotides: TGTGCCAGCAGCCGCCGGGAGGGGTACCAAGAGACCCAGTACTTC. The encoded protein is CASSRREGYQETQYF.

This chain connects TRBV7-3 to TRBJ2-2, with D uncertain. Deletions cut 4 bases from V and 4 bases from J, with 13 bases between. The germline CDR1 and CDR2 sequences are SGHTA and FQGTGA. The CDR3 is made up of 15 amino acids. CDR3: CASSSAADPTGELFF. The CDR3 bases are TGTGCCAGCAGCTCCGCTGCCGACCCCACCGGGGAGCTGTTTTTT.